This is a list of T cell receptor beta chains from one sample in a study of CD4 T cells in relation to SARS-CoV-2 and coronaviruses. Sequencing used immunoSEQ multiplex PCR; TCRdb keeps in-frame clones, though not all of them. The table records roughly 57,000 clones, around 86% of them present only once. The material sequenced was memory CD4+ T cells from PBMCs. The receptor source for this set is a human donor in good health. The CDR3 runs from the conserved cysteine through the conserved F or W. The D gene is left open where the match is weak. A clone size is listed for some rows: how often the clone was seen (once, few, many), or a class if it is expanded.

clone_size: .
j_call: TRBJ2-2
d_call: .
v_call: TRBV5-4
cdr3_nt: TGTGCCAGCAGACCGGGAGCGGGCGTTTACCCCGGGGAGCTGTTTTTT
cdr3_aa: CASRPGAGVYPGELFF

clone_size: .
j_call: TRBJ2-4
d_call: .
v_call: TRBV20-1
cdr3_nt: TGCAGTGCTAGTCAGCGGTTGTTAGCCAAAAACATTCAGTACTTC
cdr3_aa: CSASQRLLAKNIQYF

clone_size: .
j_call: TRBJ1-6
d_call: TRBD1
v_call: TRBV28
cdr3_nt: TGTGCCAGCAGTTTAGGGGCCTGGACAGGGGGGCCGCTGAATTCACCCCTCCACTTT
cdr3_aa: CASSLGAWTGGPLNSPLHF

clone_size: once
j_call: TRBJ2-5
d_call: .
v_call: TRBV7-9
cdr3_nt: TGTGCCAGCAGAAGTCAGTACCAAGAGACCCAGTACTTC
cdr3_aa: CASRSQYQETQYF

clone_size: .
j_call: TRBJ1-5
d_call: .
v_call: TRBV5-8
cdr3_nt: TGTGCCAGCAGCTTGGCCCAGAACAATCAGCCCCAGCATTTT
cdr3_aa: CASSLAQNNQPQHF

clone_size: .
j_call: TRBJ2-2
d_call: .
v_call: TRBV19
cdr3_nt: TGTGCCACGTGGAGGTCGAACACCGGGGAGCTGTTTTTT
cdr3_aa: CATWRSNTGELFF

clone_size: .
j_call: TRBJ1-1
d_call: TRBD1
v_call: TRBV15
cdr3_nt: TGTGCCACCAGCAGGGACAGGGGGCAAAGGGGGAACACTGAAGCTTTCTTT
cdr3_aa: CATSRDRGQRGNTEAFF

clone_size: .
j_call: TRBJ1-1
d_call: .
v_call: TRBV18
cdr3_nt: TGTGCCAGCTCACCATCTGGGGCGAACACTGAAGCTTTCTTT
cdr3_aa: CASSPSGANTEAFF

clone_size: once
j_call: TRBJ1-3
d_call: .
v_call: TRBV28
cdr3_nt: TGTGCCAGCAGTTTATTTTTCTTCAGACCCTCTGGAAACACCATATATTTT
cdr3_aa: CASSLFFFRPSGNTIYF

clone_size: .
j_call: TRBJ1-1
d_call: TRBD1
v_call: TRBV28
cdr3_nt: TGTGCCAGCAGCTTACCCGGGACAGGGAACACTGAAGCTTTCTTT
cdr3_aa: CASSLPGTGNTEAFF

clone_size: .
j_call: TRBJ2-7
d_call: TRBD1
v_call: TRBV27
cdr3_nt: TGTGCCAGCAGTTTAGGGGGACAGGGACAGTTCTACGAGCAGTACTTC
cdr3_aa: CASSLGGQGQFYEQYF

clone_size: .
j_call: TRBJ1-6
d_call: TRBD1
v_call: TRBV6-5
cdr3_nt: TGTGCCATTATGAAAAGGGGGCGGAATAATTCACCCCTCCACTTT
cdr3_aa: CAIMKRGRNNSPLHF

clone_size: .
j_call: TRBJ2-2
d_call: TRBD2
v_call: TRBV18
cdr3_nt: TGTGCCAGCTCACCACTGGCGGGAGCTATTTCGGCCGGGGAGCTGTTTTTT
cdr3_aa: CASSPLAGAISAGELFF

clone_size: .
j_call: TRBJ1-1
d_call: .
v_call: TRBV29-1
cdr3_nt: TGCAGCGCCGGGAACACTGAAGCTTTCTTT
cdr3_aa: CSAGNTEAFF

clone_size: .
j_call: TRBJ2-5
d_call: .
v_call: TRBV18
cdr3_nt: TGTGCCAGCTCACAAGGGGTCCAAGAGACCCAGTACTTC
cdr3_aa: CASSQGVQETQYF

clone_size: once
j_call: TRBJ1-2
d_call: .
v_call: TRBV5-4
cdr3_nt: TGTGCCAGCAGCTCCGGGTCTGCTTTGGGCTACACCTTC
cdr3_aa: CASSSGSALGYTF

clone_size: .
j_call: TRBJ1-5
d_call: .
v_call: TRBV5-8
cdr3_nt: TGTGCCAGCAGCTTGGTACCCAATCAGCCCCAGCATTTT
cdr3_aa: CASSLVPNQPQHF

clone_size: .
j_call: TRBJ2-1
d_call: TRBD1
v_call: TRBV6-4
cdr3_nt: TGTGCCAGCTCACAGGGGGTAGGAGCCGGTGAGCAGTTCTTC
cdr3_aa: CASSQGVGAGEQFF

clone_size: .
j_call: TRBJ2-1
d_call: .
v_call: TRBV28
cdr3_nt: TGTGCCAACCAGGCGGCTCGCCGGAATGAGCAGTTCTTC
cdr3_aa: CANQAARRNEQFF

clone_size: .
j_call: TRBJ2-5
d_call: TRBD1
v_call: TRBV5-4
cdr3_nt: TGTGCCAGCAGCCCGGGACAGGGTATCGGAGAGACCCAGTACTTC
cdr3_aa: CASSPGQGIGETQYF

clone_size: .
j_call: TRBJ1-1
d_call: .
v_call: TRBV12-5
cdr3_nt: TGTGCTAGTGGTTTGTCTAAGGGTCCCGGGGTTGAAGCTTTCTTT
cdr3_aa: CASGLSKGPGVEAFF

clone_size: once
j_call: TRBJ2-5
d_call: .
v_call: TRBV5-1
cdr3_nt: TGCGCCAGCAGCTCCGACCCGAAGGGATCCCCAGGGTTGAAGACCCAGTACTTC
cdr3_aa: CASSSDPKGSPGLKTQYF

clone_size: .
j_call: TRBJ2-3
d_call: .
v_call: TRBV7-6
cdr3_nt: TGTGCCAGCAGCTTAGGGACCATTTCAGATACGCAGTATTTT
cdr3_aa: CASSLGTISDTQYF

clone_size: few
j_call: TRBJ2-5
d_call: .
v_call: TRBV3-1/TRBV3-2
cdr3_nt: TGTGCCAGCAGCCTCGCTGGGCAGAGACACCAAGAGACCCAGTACTTC
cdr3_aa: CASSLAGQRHQETQYF

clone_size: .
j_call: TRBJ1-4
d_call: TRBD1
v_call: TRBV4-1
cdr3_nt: TGCGCCAGCAGCCAGAGGGCAACAGGGGATGCAACTAATGAAAAACTGTTTTTT
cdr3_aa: CASSQRATGDATNEKLFF

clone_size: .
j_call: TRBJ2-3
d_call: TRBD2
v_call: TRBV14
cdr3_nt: TGTGCCAGCAGCCAAGATTCTGCGGGAGGGGGCCGGACAGATACGCAGTATTTT
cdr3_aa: CASSQDSAGGGRTDTQYF

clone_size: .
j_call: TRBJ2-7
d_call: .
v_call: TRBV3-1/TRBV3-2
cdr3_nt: TGTGCCAGCAGCCAAGGTTCCAGCACCGAGCAGTACTTC
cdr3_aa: CASSQGSSTEQYF

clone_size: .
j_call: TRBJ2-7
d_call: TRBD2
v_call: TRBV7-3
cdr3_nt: TGTGCCAGCAGCTCCTCCGGGACTAGCGGATACGAGCAGTACTTC
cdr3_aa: CASSSSGTSGYEQYF

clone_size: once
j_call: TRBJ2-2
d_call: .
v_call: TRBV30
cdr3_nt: TGTGCCTGGAGTCGGATTGCGAACACCGGGGAGCTGTTTTTT
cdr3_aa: CAWSRIANTGELFF

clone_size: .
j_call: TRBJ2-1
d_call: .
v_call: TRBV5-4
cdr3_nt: TGTGCCAGCAGCTCTCTAGCCAACCAGCGCAATGAGCAGTTCTTC
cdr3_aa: CASSSLANQRNEQFF

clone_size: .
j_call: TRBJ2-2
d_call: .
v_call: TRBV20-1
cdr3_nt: TGCAGTGCCAAGGATAACGGGGAGCTGTTTTTT
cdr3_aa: CSAKDNGELFF

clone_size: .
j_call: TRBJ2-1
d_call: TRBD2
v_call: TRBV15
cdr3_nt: TGTGCCACCAGCAGAGGGACTAGCTCTCTCTACAATGAGCAGTTCTTC
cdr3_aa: CATSRGTSSLYNEQFF

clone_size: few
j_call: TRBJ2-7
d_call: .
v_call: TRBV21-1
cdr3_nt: TGTGCCAGCAAGTTGGGTGGCGAGCAGTACTTC
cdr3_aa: CASKLGGEQYF

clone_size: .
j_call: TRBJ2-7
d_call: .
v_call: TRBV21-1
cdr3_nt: TGTGCCAGCAGCAATAACTCCTCCTACGAGCAGTACTTC
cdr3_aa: CASSNNSSYEQYF

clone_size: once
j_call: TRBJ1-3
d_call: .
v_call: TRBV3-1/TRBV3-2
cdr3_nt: TGTGCCAGCAGCCGCGAGGGGCTACCGAACACCATATATTTT
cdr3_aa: CASSREGLPNTIYF

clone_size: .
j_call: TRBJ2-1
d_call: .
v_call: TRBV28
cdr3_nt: TGTGCCAGCAGTGCTCCGCGCGGAGTAACAGGAAGAGAGCAGTTCTTC
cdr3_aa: CASSAPRGVTGREQFF

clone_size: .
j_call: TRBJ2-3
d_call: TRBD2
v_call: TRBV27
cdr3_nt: TGTGCCAGCAGGCTAACTAGCGGGAGGGCCCCAGATACGCAGTATTTT
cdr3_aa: CASRLTSGRAPDTQYF

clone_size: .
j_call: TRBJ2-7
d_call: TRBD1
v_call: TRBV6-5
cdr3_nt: TGTGCCAGCAGGACAGGGGATACCTCCTACGAGCAGTACTTC
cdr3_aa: CASRTGDTSYEQYF

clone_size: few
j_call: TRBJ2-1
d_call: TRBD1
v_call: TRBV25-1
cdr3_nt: TGTGCCAGCAGACGGGACAGGGGGAATGAGCAGTTCTTC
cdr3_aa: CASRRDRGNEQFF

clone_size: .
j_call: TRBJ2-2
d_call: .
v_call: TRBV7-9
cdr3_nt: TGTGCCAGCAGCTTAGGCGACAGAAGTGGCGGGGAGCTGTTTTTT
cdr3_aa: CASSLGDRSGGELFF

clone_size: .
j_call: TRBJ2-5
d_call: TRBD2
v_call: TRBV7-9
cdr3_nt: TGTGCCAGCAGCTCGGGGCGACTAGCGGACCTCCAAGAGACCCAGTACTTC
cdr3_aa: CASSSGRLADLQETQYF

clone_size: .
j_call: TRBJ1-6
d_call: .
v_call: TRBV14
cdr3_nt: TGTGCCAGCAGCCAAGAATGGAATTCACCCCTCCACTTT
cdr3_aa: CASSQEWNSPLHF

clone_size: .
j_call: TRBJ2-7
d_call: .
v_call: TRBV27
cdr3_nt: TGTGCCAGCAGTTTCCGACAGGCCGCACTTTCCTACGAGCAGTACTTC
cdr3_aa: CASSFRQAALSYEQYF

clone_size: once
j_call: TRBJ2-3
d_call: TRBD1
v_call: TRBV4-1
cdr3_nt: TGCGCCAGCAGCCAATCCCCCCCCGGACAGGGATCCACAGATACGCAGTATTTT
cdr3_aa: CASSQSPPGQGSTDTQYF

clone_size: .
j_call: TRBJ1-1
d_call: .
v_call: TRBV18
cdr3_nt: TGTGCCAGCTCACCAAGACAGGCGGACACTGAAGCTTTCTTT
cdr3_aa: CASSPRQADTEAFF

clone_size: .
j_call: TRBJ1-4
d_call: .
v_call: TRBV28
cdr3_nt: TGTGCCAGCGGGTGGGAGACAGTCAATGAAAAACTGTTTTTT
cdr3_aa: CASGWETVNEKLFF

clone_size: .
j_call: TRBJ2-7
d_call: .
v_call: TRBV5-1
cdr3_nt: TGCGCCAGTTGGGACTCCTCGAACTACGAGCAGTACTTC
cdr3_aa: CASWDSSNYEQYF

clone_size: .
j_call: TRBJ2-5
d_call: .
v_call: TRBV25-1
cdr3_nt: TGTGCCAGCAGTGAATTACCTACGGAGACCCAGTACTTC
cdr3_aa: CASSELPTETQYF

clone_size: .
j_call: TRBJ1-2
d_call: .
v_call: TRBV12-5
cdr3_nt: TGTGCTAGTGGCACCGTCGTGACGGCCTACTATGGCTACACCTTC
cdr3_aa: CASGTVVTAYYGYTF

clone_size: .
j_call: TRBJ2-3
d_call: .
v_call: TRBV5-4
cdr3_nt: TGTGCCAGCAGCTTTACCGGGAGCTACACAGATACGCAGTATTTT
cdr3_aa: CASSFTGSYTDTQYF

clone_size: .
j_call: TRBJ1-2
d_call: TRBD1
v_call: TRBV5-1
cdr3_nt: TGCGCCAGCAGCCCCATGGACAGGGAGTATGGCTACACCTTC
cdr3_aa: CASSPMDREYGYTF

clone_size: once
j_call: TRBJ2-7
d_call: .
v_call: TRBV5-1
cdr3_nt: TGCGCCAGCAGCTTGGAGGGTACGTACGAGCAGTACTTC
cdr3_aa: CASSLEGTYEQYF

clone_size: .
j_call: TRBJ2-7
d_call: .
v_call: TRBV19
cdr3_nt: TGTGCCAGTAGTATTTCGGGACCGTCCTCCTACGAGCAGTACTTC
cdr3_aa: CASSISGPSSYEQYF

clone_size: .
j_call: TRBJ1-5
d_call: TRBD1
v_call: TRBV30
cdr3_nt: TGTGCCTGGAGAGAAAGGGACAGGGGGAGTCAGCCCCAGCATTTT
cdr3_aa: CAWRERDRGSQPQHF

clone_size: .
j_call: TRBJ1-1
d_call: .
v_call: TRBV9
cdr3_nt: TGTGCCAGCAGCTCGGGAGGTGGGAGAGTGAACACTGAAGCTTTCTTT
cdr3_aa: CASSSGGGRVNTEAFF

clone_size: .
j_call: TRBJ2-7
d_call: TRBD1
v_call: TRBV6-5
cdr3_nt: TGTGCCAGCAGGGGACAGGGCGGGGAGCAGTACTTC
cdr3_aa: CASRGQGGEQYF

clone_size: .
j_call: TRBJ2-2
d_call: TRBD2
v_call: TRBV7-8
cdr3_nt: TGTGCCAGCAGCTTTGGCGGGAGGGCGACCGGGGAGCTGTTTTTT
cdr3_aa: CASSFGGRATGELFF